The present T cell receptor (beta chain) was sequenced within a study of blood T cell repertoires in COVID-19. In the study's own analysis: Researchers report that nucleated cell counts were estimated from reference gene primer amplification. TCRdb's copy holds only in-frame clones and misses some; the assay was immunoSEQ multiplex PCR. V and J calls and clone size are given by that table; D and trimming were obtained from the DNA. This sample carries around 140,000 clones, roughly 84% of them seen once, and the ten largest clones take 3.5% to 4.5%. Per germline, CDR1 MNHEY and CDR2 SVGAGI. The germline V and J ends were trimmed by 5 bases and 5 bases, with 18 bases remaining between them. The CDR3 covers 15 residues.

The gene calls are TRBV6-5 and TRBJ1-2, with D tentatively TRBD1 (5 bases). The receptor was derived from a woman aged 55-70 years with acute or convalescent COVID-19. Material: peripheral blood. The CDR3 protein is CASSQTGLGLYGYTF. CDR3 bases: TGTGCCAGCAGTCAAACAGGTCTTGGGCTTTATGGCTACACCTTC.